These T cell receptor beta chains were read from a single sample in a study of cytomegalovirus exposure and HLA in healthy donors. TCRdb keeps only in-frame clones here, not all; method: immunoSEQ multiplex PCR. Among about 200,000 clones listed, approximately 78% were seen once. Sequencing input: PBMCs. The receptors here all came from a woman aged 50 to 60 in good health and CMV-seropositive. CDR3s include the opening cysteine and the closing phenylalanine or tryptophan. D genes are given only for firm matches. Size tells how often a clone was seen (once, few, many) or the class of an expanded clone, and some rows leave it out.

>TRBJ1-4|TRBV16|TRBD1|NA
TGTGCCAGCAGTTCTCATACAGGGGCGGCAAAACTGTTTTTT
CASSSHTGAAKLFF
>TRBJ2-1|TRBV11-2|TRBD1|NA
TGTGCCAGCGGGTCCCGATTTTCAGGGGGCCTGGATGAGCAGTTCTTC
CASGSRFSGGLDEQFF
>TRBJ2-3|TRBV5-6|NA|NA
TGTGCCAGCAGCTTGAGAGGAATCGGAATCACAGATACGCAGTATTTT
CASSLRGIGITDTQYF
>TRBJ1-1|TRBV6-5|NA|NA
TGTGCCAGCAGTTACAGCACAGGGACGGGGACCTTGGGGGCTTTCTTT
CASSYSTGTGTLGAFF
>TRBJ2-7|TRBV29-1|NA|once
TGCAGCGTTGGGTTTCAGCGGGCTCTCTCCTACGAGCAGTACTTC
CSVGFQRALSYEQYF
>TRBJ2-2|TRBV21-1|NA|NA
TGTGCCAGCAGCAAAACTCCCCGGACTAGCTGGTCCGGGGAGCTGTTTTTT
CASSKTPRTSWSGELFF
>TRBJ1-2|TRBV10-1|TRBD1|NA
TGCGCCAGCAGTCCAGGGGGTAACTATGGCTACACCTTC
CASSPGGNYGYTF
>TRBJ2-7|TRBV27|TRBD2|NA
TGTGCCAGCAGCCGCGGGAGTGCATCCTACGAGCAGTACTTC
CASSRGSASYEQYF
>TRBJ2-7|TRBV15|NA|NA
TGTGCCACCAGCAGAGTCAGGGGCTACGAGCAGTACTTC
CATSRVRGYEQYF
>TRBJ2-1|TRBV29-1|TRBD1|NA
TGCAGCGTTGAAAAGGGACAGGGGAGAAATGAGCAGTTCTTC
CSVEKGQGRNEQFF
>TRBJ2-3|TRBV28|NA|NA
TGTGCCAGCAGTTACCCCCGGGGGAGCGCAGATACGCAGTATTTT
CASSYPRGSADTQYF
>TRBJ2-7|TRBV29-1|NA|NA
TGCAGCGTTGATAGTGACGGGACCTACGAGCAGTACTTC
CSVDSDGTYEQYF
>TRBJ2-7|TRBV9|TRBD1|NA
TGTGCCAGCAGCCCCAGACAGGGGAACTACGAGCAGTACTTC
CASSPRQGNYEQYF